Detailed here is one T cell receptor beta chain. The antigen is undetermined. This CDR3 spans 16 amino acids. Germline V lookup: CDR1 SGDLS, CDR2 YYNGEE. With 7 bases removed from V and 2 bases from J, the gap between germline ends came to 19 bases. Assay: immunoSEQ multiplex PCR; the TCRdb copy retains only in-frame clones and omits some. The sample comprises fewer than 120,000 clones, approximately 92% of which are singletons, and around 0.49% rests with the top ten. This sample is drawn from a study of graft-versus-host responses after intestinal transplantation. Overall study context: Isolated intestinal, liver-intestinal, or multivisceral transplants were what recipients had. The study, taken as a whole, reports: Allografts from individuals with graft-donor T cell macrochimerism displayed high graft-versus-host to host-versus-graft clonal ratios. Declining HvG levels early post-transplant were linked to peak circulating GvH clone levels.

J is TRBJ2-1 and V is TRBV9; D perhaps matches TRBD2 (7 bases). The input for sequencing was unstimulated CD8+ T cells sorted from spleen or lymph node cells, taken before intestinal transplant. This clonotype was sampled from a human donor who received an intestinal transplant. The CDR3 DNA is TGTGCCAGCGGATCTGTCGGGGGGCGCGCCTACAATGAGCAGTTCTTC. As protein: CASGSVGGRAYNEQFF. Based on the CDR3 plus reference TRBV9 and TRBJ2-1, the full variable domain is DSGVTQTPKHLITATGQRVTLRCSPRSGDLSVYWYQQSLDQGLQFLIQYYNGEERAKGNILERFSAQQFPDLHSELNLSSLELGDSALYFCASGSVGGRAYNEQFFGPGTRLTVL.